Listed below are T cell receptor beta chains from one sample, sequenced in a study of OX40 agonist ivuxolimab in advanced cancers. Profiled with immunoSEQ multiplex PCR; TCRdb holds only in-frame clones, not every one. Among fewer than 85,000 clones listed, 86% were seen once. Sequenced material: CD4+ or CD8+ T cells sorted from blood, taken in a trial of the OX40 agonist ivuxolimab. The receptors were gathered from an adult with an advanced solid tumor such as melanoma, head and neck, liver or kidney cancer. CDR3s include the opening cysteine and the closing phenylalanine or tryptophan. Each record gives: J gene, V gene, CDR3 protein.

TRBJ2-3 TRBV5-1 CASSVTEDRTDTQYF
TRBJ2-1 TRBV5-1 CASNAGSSSYNEQFF
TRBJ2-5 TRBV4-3 CASSQGTGTGAQYF
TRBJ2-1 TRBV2 CASRPTSGGPNEQFF
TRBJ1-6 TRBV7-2 CASRSGQSSYNSPLHF
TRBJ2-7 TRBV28 CASSSIGTGSSYEQYF
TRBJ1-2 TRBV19 CASSRTGDYGYTF
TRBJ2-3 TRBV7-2 CAGGTSGRTDTQYF
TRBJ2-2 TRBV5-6 CASSQSGELFF
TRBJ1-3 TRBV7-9 CASSLDLGGQAGRNTIYF
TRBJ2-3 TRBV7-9 CADGSSGNTDTQYF
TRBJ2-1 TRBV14 CASSPQEAGEQFF
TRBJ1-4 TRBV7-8 CASSRRWAGSPNEKLFF
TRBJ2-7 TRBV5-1 CASSPSGTGVDEQYF
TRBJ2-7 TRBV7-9 CASSYGDRAYEQYF
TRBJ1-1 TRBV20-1 CSAGGSTEAFF
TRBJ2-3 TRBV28 CASRATGRTDTQYF
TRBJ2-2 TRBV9 CASSVAPSAGGELFF
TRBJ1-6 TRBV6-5 CASSYSIISYELHF
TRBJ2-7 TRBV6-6 CASRPDRASGWEQYF
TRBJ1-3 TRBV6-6 CASSYPGQGAGNTIYF
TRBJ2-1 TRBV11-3 CASSLGGASGNEQFF
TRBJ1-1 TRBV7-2 CASSLEGTGFTEAFF
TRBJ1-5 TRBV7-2 CASSLQNNQPQHF
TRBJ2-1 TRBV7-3 CASSSPGTYNEQFF
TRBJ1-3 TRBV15 CATSRDLLRAGNTIYF
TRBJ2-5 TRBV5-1 CASSSRGGGETQYF
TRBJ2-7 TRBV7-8 CASSFLWVDEQYF
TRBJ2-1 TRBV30 CAWSVLRRSYNEQFF
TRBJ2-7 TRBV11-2 CASSLDRSSYEQYF
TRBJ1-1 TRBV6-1 CASGRQGMNTEAFF
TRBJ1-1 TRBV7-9 CASSSTQGLTEAFF
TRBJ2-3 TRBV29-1 CNADVAGGPDTQYF
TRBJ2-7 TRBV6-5 CASSPRREGSYEQYF
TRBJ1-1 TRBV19 CASSPQGVRTEAFF
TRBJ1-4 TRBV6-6 CASSPGRDYEKLFF
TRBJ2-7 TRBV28 CASSFHLARVSSYEQYF
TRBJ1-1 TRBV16 CASSQSGQGRATEAFF
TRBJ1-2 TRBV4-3 CASSQDRRALANYGYTF
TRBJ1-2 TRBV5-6 CASSLTGNEVVYGYTF
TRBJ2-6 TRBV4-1 CASSQPPGSSGANVLTF
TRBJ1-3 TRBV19 CASSIGQGNTIYF
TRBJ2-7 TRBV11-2 CASSPWTSGDYEQYF
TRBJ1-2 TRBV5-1 CASSLERGRDGYTF
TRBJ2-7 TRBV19 CASSPMRGADYEQYF
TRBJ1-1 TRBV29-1 CSVSTSGQLNTEAFF
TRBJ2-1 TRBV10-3 CAISDNRGREGYNEQFF
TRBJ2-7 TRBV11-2 CASSFLDGGLYEQYF
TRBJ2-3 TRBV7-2 CASSLVWGLGTDTQYF
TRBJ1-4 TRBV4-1 CASSRGGFGEKLFF
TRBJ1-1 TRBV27 CASSPLRPNTEAFF
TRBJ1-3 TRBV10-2 CASSIQENTIYF
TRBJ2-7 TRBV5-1 CASPILTGGNYEQYF
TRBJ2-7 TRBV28 CASSPAATGKYEQYF
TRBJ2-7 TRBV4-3 CASSQDSGGKYEQYF